A selection of T cell receptor beta chains follows, all from one sample in a study of blood T cell repertoires in COVID-19. Profiled with immunoSEQ multiplex PCR; TCRdb holds only in-frame clones, not every one. The table has roughly 90,000 clones, 70% to 90% seen once. The sample taken for sequencing was peripheral blood. Receptor source: a woman older than 75 with COVID-19, enrolled during active disease. Both conserved end residues are trimmed from each CDR3. Each record gives: CDR3 protein, D gene, V gene, J gene. D genes are given only for firm matches.

cdr3_aa: ASRPQYYEQY
d_call: NA
v_call: TRBV28
j_call: TRBJ2-7

cdr3_aa: ASSSDGQNTEAF
d_call: NA
v_call: TRBV7-6
j_call: TRBJ1-1

cdr3_aa: ASSQDPNRRHTGELF
d_call: NA
v_call: TRBV4-1
j_call: TRBJ2-2

cdr3_aa: ASSYGLAAYEQY
d_call: TRBD2
v_call: TRBV7-8
j_call: TRBJ2-7

cdr3_aa: ASSLNNNQPQH
d_call: NA
v_call: TRBV12-3/TRBV12-4
j_call: TRBJ1-5

cdr3_aa: ASSFRGGLY
d_call: NA
v_call: TRBV11-2
j_call: TRBJ2-4

cdr3_aa: ASSPQGRGDFNPLH
d_call: NA
v_call: TRBV3-1/TRBV3-2
j_call: TRBJ1-6

cdr3_aa: ASSLSGNRRETQY
d_call: TRBD2
v_call: TRBV7-8
j_call: TRBJ2-5

cdr3_aa: ASSFSRGDEKLF
d_call: NA
v_call: TRBV7-9
j_call: TRBJ1-4

cdr3_aa: ASSVSGSGIEQF
d_call: TRBD2
v_call: TRBV2
j_call: TRBJ2-1

cdr3_aa: AIGRGVEETQY
d_call: NA
v_call: TRBV10-3
j_call: TRBJ2-5

cdr3_aa: ASSPAATPHEQY
d_call: NA
v_call: TRBV27
j_call: TRBJ2-7

cdr3_aa: ATSDTRQGTNNEQF
d_call: NA
v_call: TRBV24-1
j_call: TRBJ2-1

cdr3_aa: ASSPFRDTEAF
d_call: NA
v_call: TRBV18
j_call: TRBJ1-1

cdr3_aa: ASSFRAGEQY
d_call: NA
v_call: TRBV2
j_call: TRBJ2-7

cdr3_aa: ASSLARTGGTYEQY
d_call: TRBD1
v_call: TRBV7-2
j_call: TRBJ2-7

cdr3_aa: ASTPGLAGFGTQY
d_call: TRBD2
v_call: TRBV27
j_call: TRBJ2-3

cdr3_aa: SVVGGTQETQY
d_call: TRBD2
v_call: TRBV29-1
j_call: TRBJ2-5

cdr3_aa: ATSPAGEGNQPQH
d_call: NA
v_call: TRBV24-1
j_call: TRBJ1-5

cdr3_aa: ASSYSGGSYGYT
d_call: NA
v_call: TRBV6-2/TRBV6-3
j_call: TRBJ1-2

cdr3_aa: ASSRALNTEAF
d_call: NA
v_call: TRBV3-1/TRBV3-2
j_call: TRBJ1-1

cdr3_aa: ASSTTGTGDYGYT
d_call: TRBD1
v_call: TRBV28
j_call: TRBJ1-2

cdr3_aa: ASSPVGAGEETQY
d_call: TRBD2
v_call: TRBV18
j_call: TRBJ2-5

cdr3_aa: ASSQSLDWFEQY
d_call: NA
v_call: TRBV4-2
j_call: TRBJ2-7

cdr3_aa: ASSYGQGAWTYEQY
d_call: TRBD1
v_call: TRBV6-2/TRBV6-3
j_call: TRBJ2-7

cdr3_aa: ASRAGSKPTEAF
d_call: NA
v_call: TRBV6-5
j_call: TRBJ1-1

cdr3_aa: ASSLEAGGRTGELF
d_call: TRBD2
v_call: TRBV7-2
j_call: TRBJ2-2

cdr3_aa: ASSTRLNTGELF
d_call: NA
v_call: TRBV7-9
j_call: TRBJ2-2

cdr3_aa: ASSLRQGAGANVLT
d_call: TRBD1
v_call: TRBV7-2
j_call: TRBJ2-6

cdr3_aa: ASSRDNTDTQY
d_call: NA
v_call: TRBV9
j_call: TRBJ2-3

cdr3_aa: ASSSDRGGTTDTQY
d_call: TRBD2
v_call: TRBV6-6
j_call: TRBJ2-3